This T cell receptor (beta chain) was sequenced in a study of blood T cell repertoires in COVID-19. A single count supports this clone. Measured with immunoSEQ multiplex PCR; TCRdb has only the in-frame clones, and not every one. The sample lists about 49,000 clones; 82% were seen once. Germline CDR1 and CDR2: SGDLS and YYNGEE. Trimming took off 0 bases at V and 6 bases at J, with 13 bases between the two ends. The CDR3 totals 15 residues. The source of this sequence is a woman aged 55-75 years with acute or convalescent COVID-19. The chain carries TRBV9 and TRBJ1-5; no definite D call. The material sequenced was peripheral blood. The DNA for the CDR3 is TGTGCCAGCAGCGTAGGAGCCGGAGCTGGTCAGCCCCAGCATTTT. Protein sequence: CASSVGAGAGQPQHF.